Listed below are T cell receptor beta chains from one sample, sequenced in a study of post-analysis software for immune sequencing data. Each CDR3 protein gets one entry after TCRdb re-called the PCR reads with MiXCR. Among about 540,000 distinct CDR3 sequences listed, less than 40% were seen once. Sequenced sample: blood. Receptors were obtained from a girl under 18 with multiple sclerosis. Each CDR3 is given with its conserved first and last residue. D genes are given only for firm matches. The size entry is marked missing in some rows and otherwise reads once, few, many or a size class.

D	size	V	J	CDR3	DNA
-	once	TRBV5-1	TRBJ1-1	CASSFYFSGNTEAFF	TGCGCCAGCAGCTTCTACTTCAGCGGGAACACTGAAGCTTTCTTT
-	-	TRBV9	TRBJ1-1	CASTSGREVNTEAFF	TGTGCCAGCACTTCAGGCCGGGAGGTGAATACTGAAGCTTTCTTT
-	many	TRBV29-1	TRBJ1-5	CSVSSVGQPQHF	TGCAGCGTCTCATCGGTGGGACAGCCCCAGCATTTT
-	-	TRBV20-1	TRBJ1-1	CSARDRRGNTEAFF	TGCAGTGCTAGAGATCGTCGGGGGAACACTGAAGCTTTCTTT
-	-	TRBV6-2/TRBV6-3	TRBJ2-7	CASSYSAYEQYF	TGTGCCAGCAGTTACTCGGCCTACGAGCAGTACTTC
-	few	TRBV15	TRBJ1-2	CATQRTGASGYTF	TGTGCCACCCAACGAACGGGGGCTAGTGGCTACACCTTC
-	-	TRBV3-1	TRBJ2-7	CASSPQSSFYEQYF	TGTGCCAGCAGCCCACAATCCTCCTTCTACGAGCAGTACTTC
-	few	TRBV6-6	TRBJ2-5	CASSYRLRGETQYF	TGTGCCAGCAGTTATAGACTCCGAGGAGAGACCCAGTACTTC
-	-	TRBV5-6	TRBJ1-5	CASSLYGGPISSNQPQHF	TGTGCCAGCAGCTTGTATGGGGGTCCGATATCTAGCAATCAGCCCCAGCATTTT
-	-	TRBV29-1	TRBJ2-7	CSDVGGGDLPYEQYF	TGCAGCGACGTTGGGGGGGGCGACCTCCCCTACGAGCAGTACTTC
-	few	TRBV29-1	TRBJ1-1	CSVWARDEAFF	TGCAGCGTTTGGGCCAGAGACGAAGCTTTCTTT
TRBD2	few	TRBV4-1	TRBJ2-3	CASSQRTSEDTQYF	TGCGCCAGCAGCCAAAGGACTAGCGAAGATACGCAGTATTTT
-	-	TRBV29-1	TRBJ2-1	CSVIQGRHNEQFF	TGCAGCGTTATTCAGGGGAGGCACAATGAGCAGTTCTTC
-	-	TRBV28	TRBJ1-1	CASSGDNTEAFF	TGTGCCAGCAGTGGTGACAACACTGAAGCTTTCTTT
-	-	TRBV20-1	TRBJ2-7	CSATTQRGFDYEQYF	TGCAGTGCTACAACCCAACGGGGGTTCGACTACGAGCAGTACTTC
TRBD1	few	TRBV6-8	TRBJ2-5	CASSYPDRGGQETQYF	TGTGCCAGCAGTTACCCGGACAGGGGAGGACAAGAGACCCAGTACTTC
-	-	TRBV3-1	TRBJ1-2	CASSQDAGSNYGYTF	TGTGCCAGCAGCCAAGATGCAGGGTCGAACTATGGCTACACCTTC